This TCR beta chain was observed in a study of cytomegalovirus exposure and HLA in healthy donors. Study summary: An early data release held some 85 million unique TCRs from HLA-typed donors.

This PCR relied on a set of 60 Vbeta primers and 13 Jbeta primers. Repertoires were generated with immunoSEQ multiplex PCR, while TCRdb's copy carries only in-frame clones and drops some. Altogether fewer than 200,000 clones are present, approximately 70% being singletons, with the ten largest covering over 6%. Trimming cost V 10 bases and J 4 bases, with 11 bases left between them. Germline V gives CDR1 SGHAT, CDR2 FQNNGV. There are 13 residues in the CDR3. This receptor was taken from a middle-aged man in good health and CMV-seropositive. Sequenced: PBMCs. The chain recombines TRBV11-2 with TRBJ2-6, with D maybe TRBD1 (5 bases). The CDR3 nucleotides are TGTGCCACCCAAGGGGCCGGGGCCAACGTCCTGACTTTC. Translating gives CATQGAGANVLTF.